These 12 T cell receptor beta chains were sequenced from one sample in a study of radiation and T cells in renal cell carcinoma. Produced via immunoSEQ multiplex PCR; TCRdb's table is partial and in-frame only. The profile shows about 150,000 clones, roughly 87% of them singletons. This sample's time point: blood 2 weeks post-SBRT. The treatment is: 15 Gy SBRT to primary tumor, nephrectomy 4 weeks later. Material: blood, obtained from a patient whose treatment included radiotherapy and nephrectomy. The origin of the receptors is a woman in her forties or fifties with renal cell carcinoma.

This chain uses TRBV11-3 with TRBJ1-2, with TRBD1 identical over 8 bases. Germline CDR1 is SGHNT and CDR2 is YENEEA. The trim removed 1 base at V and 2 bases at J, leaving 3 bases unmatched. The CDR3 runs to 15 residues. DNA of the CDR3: TGTGCCAGCAGCTTAGGAAGGACAGGGAACTATGGCTACACCTTC. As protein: CASSLGRTGNYGYTF.

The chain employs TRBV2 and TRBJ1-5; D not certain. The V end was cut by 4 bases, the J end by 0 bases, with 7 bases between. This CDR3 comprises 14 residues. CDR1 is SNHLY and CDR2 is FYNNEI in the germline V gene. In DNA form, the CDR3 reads TGTGCCAGCAGTGGAGCTTATAGCAATCAGCCCCAGCATTTT. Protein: CASSGAYSNQPQHF.

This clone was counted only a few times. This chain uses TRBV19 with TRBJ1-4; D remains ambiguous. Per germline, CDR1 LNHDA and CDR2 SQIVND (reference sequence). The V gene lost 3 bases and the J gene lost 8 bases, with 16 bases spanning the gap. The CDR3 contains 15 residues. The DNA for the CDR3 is TGTGCCAGTAGTATGGGGAGGCGGGGTGAAGAAAAACTGTTTTTT. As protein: CASSMGRRGEEKLFF. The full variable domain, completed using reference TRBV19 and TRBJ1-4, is DGGITQSPKYLFRKEGQNVTLSCEQNLNHDAMYWYRQDPGQGLRLIYYSQIVNDFQKGDIAEGYSVSREKKESFPLTVTSAQKNPTAFYLCASSMGRRGEEKLFFGSGTQLSVL.

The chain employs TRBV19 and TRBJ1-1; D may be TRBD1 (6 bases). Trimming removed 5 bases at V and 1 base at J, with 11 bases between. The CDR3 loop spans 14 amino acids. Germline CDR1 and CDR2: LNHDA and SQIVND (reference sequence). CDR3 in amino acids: CASSVGQKNTEAFF. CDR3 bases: TGTGCCAGTAGTGTAGGACAGAAGAACACTGAAGCTTTCTTT.

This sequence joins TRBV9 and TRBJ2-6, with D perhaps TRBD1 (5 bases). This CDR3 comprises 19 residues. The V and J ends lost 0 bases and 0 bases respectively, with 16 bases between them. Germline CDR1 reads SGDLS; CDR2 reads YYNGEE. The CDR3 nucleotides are TGTGCCAGCAGCGTAGATGTAGGGGCAGGACGCTCTGGGGCCAACGTCCTGACTTTC. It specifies CASSVDVGAGRSGANVLTF.

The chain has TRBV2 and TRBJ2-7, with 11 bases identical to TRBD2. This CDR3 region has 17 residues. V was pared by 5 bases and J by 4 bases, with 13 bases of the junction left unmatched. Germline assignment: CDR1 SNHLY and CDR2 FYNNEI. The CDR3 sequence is CASSPEGNTSGGYEQYF. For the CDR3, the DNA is TGTGCCAGCAGTCCCGAGGGGAATACTAGCGGGGGTTACGAGCAGTACTTC. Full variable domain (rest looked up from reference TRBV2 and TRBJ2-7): EPEVTQTPSHQVTQMGQEVILRCVPISNHLYFYWYRQILGQKVEFLVSFYNNEISEKSEIFDDQFSVERPDGSNFTLKIRSTKLEDSAMYFCASSPEGNTSGGYEQYFGPGTRLTVT.

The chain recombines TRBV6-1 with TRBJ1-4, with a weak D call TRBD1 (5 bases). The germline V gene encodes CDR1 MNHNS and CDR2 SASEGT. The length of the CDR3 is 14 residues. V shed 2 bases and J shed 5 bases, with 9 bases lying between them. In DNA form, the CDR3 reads TGTGCCAGCAGTGAAATGACAGCCAATGAAAAACTGTTTTTT. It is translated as CASSEMTANEKLFF.

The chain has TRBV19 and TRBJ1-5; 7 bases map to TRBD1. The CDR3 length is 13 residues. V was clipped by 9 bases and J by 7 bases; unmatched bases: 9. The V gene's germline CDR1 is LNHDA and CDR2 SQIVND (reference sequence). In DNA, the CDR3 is TGTGCCAGCCAACAGGGGAGCGGGCAGCCCCAGCATTTT. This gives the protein CASQQGSGQPQHF.

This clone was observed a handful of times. CDR3 nucleotide sequence: TGCGCCAGCAGCCAAGAATGGACTTATGACACTGAAGCTTTCTTT. The encoded protein is CASSQEWTYDTEAFF. The chain has TRBV4-3 and TRBJ1-1; unclear D gene. Germline V gene sequence: CDR1 LGHNA, CDR2 YSLEER. V dropped 0 bases and J dropped 3 bases, with 11 bases sitting between them. The length of the CDR3 is 15 residues.

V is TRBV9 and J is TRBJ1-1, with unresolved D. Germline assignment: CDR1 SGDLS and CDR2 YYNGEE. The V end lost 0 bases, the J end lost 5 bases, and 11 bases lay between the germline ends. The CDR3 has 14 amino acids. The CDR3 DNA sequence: TGTGCCAGCAGCGTAGAAGCAGAAGGGACTGAAGCTTTCTTT. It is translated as CASSVEAEGTEAFF.

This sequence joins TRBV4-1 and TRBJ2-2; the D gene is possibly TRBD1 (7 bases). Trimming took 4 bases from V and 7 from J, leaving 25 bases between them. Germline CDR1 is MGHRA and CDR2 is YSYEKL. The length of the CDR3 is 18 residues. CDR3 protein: CASSLQGPGGADNGELFF. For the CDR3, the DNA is TGCGCCAGCAGCCTACAGGGGCCCGGCGGGGCGGACAACGGGGAGCTGTTTTTT.

The CDR3 loop is CASKRTGYNSPLHF. For the CDR3, the DNA is TGTGCCAGCAAAAGGACAGGTTATAATTCACCCCTCCACTTT. The V and J genes are TRBV6-6 and TRBJ1-6; 7 nucleotides line up with TRBD1. The CDR3 spans 14 residues. Germline trimming cut 7 bases from V and 4 bases from J; bases unmatched to any gene: 4. In germline, CDR1 is MNHNY, CDR2 SVGAGI (reference sequence).